This TCR beta chain was observed in a study of blood T cells in healthy people across ages. Germline V lookup: CDR1 LGHNA, CDR2 YNFKEQ. This CDR3 spans 15 amino acids. Study-level points and caveats: The study found more naive CD4+ cells and higher diversity in long-lived than aged donors.

Notes on this clonotype: Its antigen remains unknown.

Alongside a J-beta primer mix, a sample-barcoded 5' primer served in a second PCR lasting about 7 to 12 cycles. Each cDNA molecule was tagged by a template-switch adaptor that had 12 random nucleotides. TCRdb re-called the 5' RACE reads through MiXCR, storing one row per CDR3 protein. The sample holds approximately 670,000 distinct CDR3 sequences, around 41% seen once. This clonotype originated in a man at least 80 years old in good health. The V call is TRBV4-2, the J call TRBJ2-7; 9 bases line up with TRBD1. The last part of the DNA fits TRBJ2-5 better; the J call may be wrong. Sequences were obtained from blood. CDR3 sequence reads: CASSQVMTGGETQYF. The CDR3 region has the DNA TGTGCCAGCAGCCAAGTTATGACAGGGGGAGAGACCCAGTACTTC.